Following are 31 T cell receptor beta chains from one sample sequenced in a study of cytomegalovirus exposure and HLA in healthy donors. Primers included in the PCR were 60 Vbeta and 13 Jbeta primers. TCRdb's copy holds only in-frame clones and misses some; the assay was immunoSEQ multiplex PCR. The sample lists 55,000 to 80,000 clones; almost 85% were seen once. The sample consisted of PBMCs. These receptors were obtained from a man younger than 35 in good health and CMV-seronegative.

CDR3 coding DNA: TGTGCCAGCAGCGTAAATACTAGCCCATCGGGGGAGCTGTTTTTT. This gives the protein CASSVNTSPSGELFF. The chain employs TRBV9 and TRBJ2-2, with D maybe TRBD2 (6 bases). Trimming left V 1 base short and J 8 bases short, with 15 bases between. Germline V gives CDR1 SGDLS, CDR2 YYNGEE. The CDR3 runs 15 residues.

The chain carries TRBV13 and TRBJ2-1; tentative D call: TRBD2 (5 bases). There are 14 residues in the CDR3. Trimming shortened V by 4 bases and J by 2 bases, and 9 bases separated the two germline ends. CDR1 PRHDT and CDR2 FYEKMQ come from the germline V gene (reference sequence). The CDR3 DNA reads as TGTGCCAGCAGCTACCGGGATCCCTACAATGAGCAGTTCTTC. Translated: CASSYRDPYNEQFF.

The rearrangement uses TRBV2 and TRBJ2-5; 7 nucleotides line up with TRBD2. Germline V gives CDR1 SNHLY, CDR2 FYNNEI. The CDR3 runs to 13 residues. Trimming took 10 bases from V and 5 from J; bases not matched to a gene: 10. The CDR3 DNA reads TGTGCCACGGGGGGAGGCCGGGTCGAGACCCAGTACTTC. Amino acids: CATGGGRVETQYF.

This sequence joins TRBV4-2 and TRBJ2-5, with 7 bases lining up with TRBD2. The CDR3 is 16 residues long. V was pared by 0 bases and J by 2 bases, with 6 bases of the junction left unmatched. CDR1 LGHNA and CDR2 YNFKEQ come from the germline V gene. The CDR3 region has the DNA TGTGCCAGCAGCCAAGAGTGGCTAGCGGCTCAAGAGACCCAGTACTTC. This translates into CASSQEWLAAQETQYF.

The J gene is TRBJ2-5, the V gene TRBV27, with 9 bases identical to TRBD1. The better agreement between TRBJ2-7 and the DNA end casts doubt on the J call. Germline CDR1 and CDR2: MNHEY and SMNVEV (reference sequence). The CDR3 has 13 residues. As DNA, the CDR3 is TGTGCCAGCAGTCGGACAGGGGATCGCGAGCAGTACTTC. Protein: CASSRTGDREQYF.

V is TRBV7-2 and J is TRBJ2-7; 8 bases align to TRBD1. After removal of 5 bases from V and 1 base from J, the junction contained 7 bases not matched to a gene. CDR3 length: 15 residues. From germline, CDR1 is SGHTA and CDR2 FQGNSA. The CDR3 sequence is CASSRQGSGSYEQYF. DNA of the CDR3: TGTGCCAGCAGCCGACAGGGGTCAGGGTCCTACGAGCAGTACTTC. The complete variable domain, with remaining parts taken from reference TRBV7-2 and TRBJ2-7, reads GAGVSQSPSNKVTEKGKDVELRCDPISGHTALYWYRQSLGQGLEFLIYFQGNSAPDKSGLPSDRFSAERTGGSVSTLTIQRTQQEDSAVYLCASSRQGSGSYEQYFGPGTRLTVT.

The chain uses TRBV28 and TRBJ1-1; D uncertain. The V and J ends lost 1 base and 0 bases respectively, with 9 bases between them. Germline lookup yields CDR1 MDHEN and CDR2 SYDVKM. There are 15 residues in the CDR3. Written as DNA, the CDR3 is TGTGCCAGCAGTTTATTAGGAGCTCTGAACACTGAAGCTTTCTTT. Translating gives CASSLLGALNTEAFF.

The rearrangement joins TRBV15 to TRBJ2-1; 7 bases map to TRBD2. Looked up from germline, CDR1 is LNHNV and CDR2 is YYDKDF (reference sequence). The J segment lost 8 bases and the V segment lost 0 bases, leaving 7 bases of the junction unmatched. The CDR3 covers 15 residues. The CDR3 sequence: CATSRDGLEVHEQFF. Written as DNA, the CDR3 is TGTGCCACCAGCAGAGACGGACTAGAGGTTCATGAGCAGTTCTTC.

This rearrangement joins TRBV11-3 to TRBJ2-1, with 11 bases matching TRBD2. V trimming: 0 bases; J trimming: 9 bases; junction bases outside the gene matches: 13. Germline CDR1 reads SGHNT; CDR2 reads YENEEA. This CDR3 is built from 18 residues. CDR3 residues: CASSLDPGVAGGPSEQFF. Written as DNA, the CDR3 is TGTGCCAGCAGCTTAGATCCTGGAGTAGCGGGAGGGCCCTCTGAGCAGTTCTTC.

This clone is medium-sized in the sample. In nucleotides, the CDR3 is TGTGCCAGCAGTGACTCTAGCGGGGGGGCCGATACGCAGTATTTT. Translating it yields CASSDSSGGADTQYF. The rearrangement joins TRBV6-4 to TRBJ2-3; 11 positions agree with TRBD2. CDR1 and CDR2 from the germline V gene are MRHNA and SNTAGT. With V trimmed by 0 bases and J by 6 bases, 2 bases remained unmatched. CDR3 size: 15 residues.

A word on this clone: A read error may account for a junction end that differs from germline. The rearrangement joins TRBV29-1 to TRBJ2-1; the match to TRBD2 covers 8 bases. Germline CDR1 SQVTM, CDR2 ANQGSEA. This CDR3 region has 17 residues. CDR3: CTVEGKSGLAGRGEQFF. CDR3 DNA sequence: TGCACCGTTGAAGGTAAAAGTGGTTTAGCGGGACGGGGTGAGCAGTTCTTC.

This chain uses TRBV10-3 with TRBJ1-3; a weak D match, TRBD1 (5 bases). This CDR3 spans 12 amino acids. CDR1 and CDR2 from the germline V gene are ENHRY and SYGVKD. V was trimmed by 8 bases and J by 0 bases, leaving 5 bases between them. CDR3 in amino acids: CAIGASGNTIYF. The CDR3 nucleotides are TGTGCCATCGGGGCCTCTGGAAACACCATATATTTT.

The chain uses TRBV10-3 and TRBJ2-3; TRBD2 matches 8 bases. The CDR3 sequence is 13 residues long. Germline CDR1 is ENHRY and CDR2 is SYGVKD. V lost 10 bases and J lost 6; bases outside the gene matches: 9. CDR3 residues: CATVPGLEDTQYF. In nucleotides, the CDR3 is TGTGCCACCGTCCCGGGACTAGAGGATACGCAGTATTTT.

This clone has just one count. V and J are TRBV11-3 and TRBJ1-4, with 10 positions matching TRBD1. This CDR3 contains 13 residues. CDR1 is SGHNT and CDR2 is YENEEA in the germline V gene. The V segment lost 5 bases and the J segment 11 bases; nucleotides outside the gene matches: 5. The CDR3 reads CASSPSTGGKLFF. CDR3 nucleotide sequence: TGTGCCAGCAGCCCCTCGACAGGGGGCAAACTGTTTTTT.

Only one count was recorded for this clone. The chain recombines TRBV7-8 with TRBJ2-2, with 7 bases aligning to TRBD1. The V gene end was trimmed by 6 bases and the J gene end by 4 bases; junction bases not matched to a gene: 8. The CDR3 has 15 residues. Per the germline V gene, CDR1 is SGHVS and CDR2 is FQNEAQ. The CDR3, as DNA: TGTGCCAGCAGAGCCAGACAGGGTGGCACCGGGGAGCTGTTTTTT. This codes for CASRARQGGTGELFF. The entire variable domain, with the rest obtained from reference TRBV7-8 and TRBJ2-2, is as follows: GAGVSQSPRYKVAKRGQDVALRCDPISGHVSLFWYQQALGQGPEFLTYFQNEAQLDKSGLPSDRFFAERPEGSVSTLKIQRTQQEDSAVYLCASRARQGGTGELFFGEGSRLTVL.

The genes are TRBV4-3 and TRBJ2-3, with 11 bases matching TRBD2. Losses at the gene ends were 4 bases for V and 3 bases for J; bases not matched to a gene: 3. The V gene's germline CDR1 is LGHNA and CDR2 YSLEER. The CDR3 consists of 15 residues. In nucleotides, the CDR3 is TGCGCCAGCAGCCTAGCGGGGGGGCCGACAGATACGCAGTATTTT. Protein product: CASSLAGGPTDTQYF.

This sequence joins TRBV30 and TRBJ2-1; tentative D call: TRBD1 (5 bases). Germline loops: CDR1 GTSNPN, CDR2 SVGIG (reference sequence). This CDR3 has 14 amino acids. V shed 0 bases and J shed 9 bases, with 15 bases lying between them. In DNA, the CDR3 is TGTGCCTGGAGTGTACTGGAAGGGGTGGGTGAGCAGTTCTTC. Residues: CAWSVLEGVGEQFF.

The V call is TRBV29-1, the J call TRBJ2-5; a possible D gene is TRBD2 (5 bases). The CDR3 is made up of 16 amino acids. The germline gives CDR1 SQVTM, CDR2 ANQGSEA. The V end was cut by 3 bases, the J end by 1 base, with 18 bases between. Here the CDR3 reads CSVDRGQDEIQETQYF. Here the CDR3 DNA reads TGCAGCGTTGATCGGGGTCAGGATGAAATCCAAGAGACCCAGTACTTC.

This clone was observed a few times. The rearrangement uses TRBV9 and TRBJ1-1; TRBD1 might be the D (6 bases). The germline V and J ends were trimmed by 2 bases and 3 bases, with 11 bases remaining between them. Germline V lookup: CDR1 SGDLS, CDR2 YYNGEE. This CDR3 spans 14 amino acids. The DNA of the CDR3 is TGTGCCAGCAGCGTTGCAGGGGCGGACACTGAAGCTTTCTTT. Residues: CASSVAGADTEAFF.

By frequency in the sample, this clone is large. Distinct nucleotide sequences in the sample also encode this CDR3. The CDR3 region is CASSSAATGGYTF. CDR3 DNA: TGTGCCAGCAGCTCGGCCGCGACAGGTGGCTACACCTTC. The rearrangement links TRBV6-4 to TRBJ1-2; TRBD1 might be the D (6 bases). The CDR3 has 13 amino acids. V gave up 6 bases and J gave up 7 bases, with 15 bases separating them. In germline, CDR1 is MRHNA, CDR2 SNTAGT.

This chain uses TRBV11-2 with TRBJ2-7; a weak D match, TRBD1 (5 bases). The germline gives CDR1 SGHAT, CDR2 FQNNGV. V shed 8 bases and J shed 2 bases, with 10 bases lying between them. CDR3 length equals 12 residues. The CDR3 spells CASGTGTYEQYF. The CDR3 DNA follows: TGTGCCAGCGGCACAGGTACCTACGAGCAGTACTTC.

This chain links TRBV4-1 with TRBJ2-4; D is perhaps TRBD2 (5 bases). V was shortened by 0 bases and J by 8 bases, with 14 bases between the two germline ends. Germline V gene sequence: CDR1 MGHRA, CDR2 YSYEKL. The CDR3 spans 15 residues. CDR3: CASSQEMVSADIQYF. The CDR3 DNA is TGCGCCAGCAGCCAAGAAATGGTTAGCGCAGACATTCAGTACTTC.

The chain has TRBV10-3 and TRBJ2-3; TRBD2 might be the D (7 bases). Deletions cut 5 bases from V and 1 base from J, with 13 bases between. This CDR3 is built from 15 residues. Germline CDR1 and CDR2: ENHRY and SYGVKD. The CDR3 DNA reads TGTGCCATCAGTAATACAGGGAGGGGCACAGATACGCAGTATTTT. Protein product: CAISNTGRGTDTQYF.

About this clone itself: An end of the junction differs from the germline gene, which may be a read error. Other DNA sequences from this sample encode an identical CDR3 as well. The chain recombines TRBV30 with TRBJ1-1; D gene unclear. Germline assignment: CDR1 GTSNPN and CDR2 SVGIG (reference sequence). CDR3 length: 15 residues. CDR3 bases: TGTGCCTGGAGTGTAGAGGCCCGAATGAACACTGAAGCCTTCTTT. Translated, it gives CAWSVEARMNTEAFF.

This sequence joins TRBV27 and TRBJ1-2; perhaps TRBD1 as D (6 bases). The ends were cut back, 3 bases at V and 0 bases at J, with 17 bases in the middle. From germline, CDR1 is MNHEY and CDR2 SMNVEV (reference sequence). This CDR3 comprises 17 residues. Written as DNA, the CDR3 is TGTGCCAGCAGTTTTTTGGGACACCTCCAAGCTAACTATGGCTACACCTTC. It specifies CASSFLGHLQANYGYTF.

This clone has more than one count but fewer than ten. This sequence joins TRBV9 and TRBJ2-1; 11 bases are a match to TRBD2. In germline, CDR1 is SGDLS, CDR2 YYNGEE. V shed 3 bases and J 7 bases; nucleotides not matched to a gene: 9. The CDR3 extends over 16 amino acids. In nucleotides, the CDR3 is TGTGCCAGCAGCGCCATTAGCGGGAGGGCCGGGAATGAGCAGTTCTTC. Its protein product is CASSAISGRAGNEQFF.

This clone was counted once. The CDR3 DNA reads TGTGCCAGCAGTCTTGCTGGGGGGACCTACGAGCAGTACTTC. Its protein product is CASSLAGGTYEQYF. The chain is built from TRBV2 and TRBJ2-7, with D perhaps TRBD2 (6 bases). Looked up from germline, CDR1 is SNHLY and CDR2 is FYNNEI. The CDR3 has 14 residues. V gave up 5 bases and J gave up 2 bases, with 13 bases separating them.

This clone came up a few times. The V and J genes are TRBV28 and TRBJ1-5; D possibly corresponds to TRBD1 (5 bases). Per the germline V gene, CDR1 is MDHEN and CDR2 is SYDVKM. The CDR3 length is 16 residues. The V end was cut by 6 bases, the J end by 4 bases, with 19 bases between. CDR3 in amino acids: CASRPIGGKGNQPQHF. CDR3 nucleotide sequence: TGTGCCAGCAGACCCATTGGGGGGAAGGGGAATCAGCCCCAGCATTTT.

This rearrangement joins TRBV6-5 to TRBJ1-2; possible D gene TRBD1, 6 bases. The germline CDR1 and CDR2 sequences are MNHEY and SVGAGI. V was cut by 10 bases and J by 0 bases, with 15 bases left in between. CDR3 length equals 14 residues. CDR3 nucleotides: TGTGCCACTACTACAGGGTTAGCTAACTATGGCTACACCTTC. It yields the protein CATTTGLANYGYTF.

The V call is TRBV11-2, the J call TRBJ1-2, with a tentative D call TRBD1 (5 bases). V dropped 5 bases and J dropped 4 bases, with 14 bases sitting between them. Germline V lookup: CDR1 SGHAT, CDR2 FQNNGV. This CDR3 is built from 14 residues. The CDR3 loop is CASSGQSQVYGYTF. The CDR3 DNA reads TGTGCCAGCAGCGGGCAATCACAGGTCTATGGCTACACCTTC. Together with reference TRBV11-2 and TRBJ1-2, the CDR3 gives the full variable domain: EAGVAQSPRYKIIEKRQSVAFWCNPISGHATLYWYQQILGQGPKLLIQFQNNGVVDDSQLPKDRFSAERLKGVDSTLKIQPAKLEDSAVYLCASSGQSQVYGYTFGSGTRLTVV.

V usage is TRBV7-9 and J usage is TRBJ2-1, with 12 nucleotides matching TRBD2. The CDR3 extends over 16 amino acids. From germline, CDR1 is SEHNR and CDR2 FQNEAQ (reference sequence). Unmatched junction bases numbered 6, after V lost 5 bases and J lost 4 bases. The CDR3 DNA is TGTGCCAGCAGCCCCAGACTAGCGGGAGAGTACAATGAGCAGTTCTTC. Translated: CASSPRLAGEYNEQFF.